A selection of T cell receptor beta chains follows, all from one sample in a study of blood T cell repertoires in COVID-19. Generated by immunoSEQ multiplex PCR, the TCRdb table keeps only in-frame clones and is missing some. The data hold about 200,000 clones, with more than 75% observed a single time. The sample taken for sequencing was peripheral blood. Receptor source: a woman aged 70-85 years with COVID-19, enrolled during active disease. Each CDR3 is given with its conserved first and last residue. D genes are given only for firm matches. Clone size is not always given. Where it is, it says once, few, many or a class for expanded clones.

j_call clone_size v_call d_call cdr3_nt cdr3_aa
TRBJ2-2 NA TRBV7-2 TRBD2 TGTGCCAGCAGCTTTCCGACTAGCGGAAGTGGGGAGCTGTTTTTT CASSFPTSGSGELFF
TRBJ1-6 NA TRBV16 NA TGTGCCAGCAGCCAAAAGTCCGAGATTTCACCCCTCCACTTT CASSQKSEISPLHF
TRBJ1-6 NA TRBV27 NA TGTGCCAGCAGTCCGCGAAGAACAGGGTTAGAGAATAATTCACCCCTCCACTTT CASSPRRTGLENNSPLHF
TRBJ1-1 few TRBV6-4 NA TGTGCCAGCAGCCGGAGTATAAACACTGAAGCTTTCTTT CASSRSINTEAFF
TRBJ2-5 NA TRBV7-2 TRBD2 TGTGCCAGCAGCCCACCCCGGTTAGCGGGAGGGCTGGAGACCCAGTACTTC CASSPPRLAGGLETQYF
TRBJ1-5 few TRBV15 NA TGTGCCACCGGAATGACTCCTCCAATCCCCCAGCATTTT CATGMTPPIPQHF
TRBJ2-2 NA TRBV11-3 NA TGTGCCAGCAGCTTAGTTGGAGGATTGAACACCGGGGAGCTGTTTTTT CASSLVGGLNTGELFF
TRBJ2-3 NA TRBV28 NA TGTGCCAGCAGTCTCCAGGTAGGGGGAGATACGCAGTATTTT CASSLQVGGDTQYF
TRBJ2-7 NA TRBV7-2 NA TGTGCCAGCAGCTCCCCGGCAGGCTCCTACGAGCAGTACTTC CASSSPAGSYEQYF
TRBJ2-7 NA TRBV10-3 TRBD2 TGTGCCATTGGGGCCGGGACTAGAACCTACGAGCAGTACTTC CAIGAGTRTYEQYF
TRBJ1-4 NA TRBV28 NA TGTGCCACTTGCAGGGCTTACAATGAAAAACTGTTTTTT CATCRAYNEKLFF
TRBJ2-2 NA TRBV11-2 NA TGTGCCAGCAGCGTCCATAGCGGTCTGAACACCGGGGAGCTGTTTTTT CASSVHSGLNTGELFF
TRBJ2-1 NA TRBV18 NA TGTGCCAGCTCACTTCTACCGGTCTCCTACAATGAGCAGTTCTTC CASSLLPVSYNEQFF
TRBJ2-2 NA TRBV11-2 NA TGTGCCAGCAGCCCCCAATTCGGGGAGCTGTTTTTT CASSPQFGELFF
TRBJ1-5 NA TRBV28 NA TGTGCCAGCAGTTTGGTCCAGGGCAATCAGCCCCAGCATTTT CASSLVQGNQPQHF
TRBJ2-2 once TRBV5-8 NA TGTGCCAGCAGCCGACTAGTTGGAACGAACACCGGGGAGCTGTTTTTT CASSRLVGTNTGELFF